These 24 T cell receptor beta chains share one sample of origin, sequenced in a study of blood T cells in healthy people across ages. Together with a sample-barcoded 5' primer, a J-beta primer mix was included in a second PCR lasting about 7 to 11 cycles. TCRdb reanalysed the 5' RACE reads using MiXCR and keeps one entry per CDR3 protein. The sample yields approximately 780,000 distinct CDR3 sequences, roughly 25% seen once. This same sample was also taken into another study, of T cells of mothers and their children.

The sequencing input was blood. These receptors were collected from a boy younger than 18 in good health.

This clonotype was observed many times. The chain links TRBV7-8 to TRBJ2-5; no clear D gene. This CDR3 comprises 12 residues. V dropped 6 bases and J dropped 1 base, with 6 bases sitting between them. CDR1 and CDR2 (germline): SGHVS, FQNEAQ. In DNA, the CDR3 is TGTGCCAGCAGTAGATTCCAAGAGACCCAGTACTTC. This translates into CASSRFQETQYF.

This chain links TRBV29-1 with TRBJ2-7; TRBD1 agrees at 8 bases. J lost 3 bases, V lost 1 base, and 2 bases had no gene match. The CDR3 has 13 amino acids. Germline V gene data show CDR1 as SQVTM and CDR2 as ANQGSEA. The CDR3, as DNA: TGCAGCGTTGAAGCCGGGACAGGCTACGAGCAGTACTTC. This gives the protein CSVEAGTGYEQYF.

The rearrangement uses TRBV28 and TRBJ1-2; D is undetermined. Germline values: CDR1 MDHEN, CDR2 SYDVKM. The CDR3 is 15 residues long. The V end lost 2 bases, the J end lost 4 bases, and 14 bases lay between the germline ends. DNA of the CDR3: TGTGCCAGCAGTTTAAAGTCGCGAGGAACCTATGGCTACACCTTC. Translated: CASSLKSRGTYGYTF.

The chain links TRBV12-3 or TRBV12-4 to TRBJ2-5, with D perhaps matching TRBD2 (5 bases). The CDR3 is 14 amino acids. Trimming stripped 6 bases from V and 6 bases from J, with 17 bases between. The CDR3 region is CASSQSSAVKTQYF. CDR3 coding DNA: TGTGCCAGCAGCCAGAGTAGCGCCGTCAAGACCCAGTACTTC.

The genes are TRBV6-1 and TRBJ1-5, with TRBD1 matching 10 bases. This CDR3 has 15 amino acids. Germline-derived CDR1 and CDR2 are MNHNS and SASEGT. Trimming cost V 5 bases and J 4 bases; bases outside gene matches: 5. As DNA, the CDR3 is TGTGCCAGCAGTAACCGGGACAGGGGTAATCAGCCCCAGCATTTT. It specifies CASSNRDRGNQPQHF.

In this sample, this clonotype turned up a few times. The rearrangement uses TRBV12-3 or TRBV12-4 and TRBJ1-1; the D gene is possibly TRBD1 (5 bases). V lost 5 bases and J 0 bases, leaving 13 bases between the germline ends. This CDR3 has 15 residues. The CDR3 sequence: CASSPDSLLNTEAFF. CDR3 in DNA: TGTGCCAGCAGTCCTGACAGCCTATTGAACACTGAAGCTTTCTTT.

Concerning this clonotype: It may be a read error: a sequence one base away is much more abundant. V is TRBV28 and J is TRBJ2-5; 11 nucleotides align to TRBD2. Germline CDR1 reads MDHEN; CDR2 reads SYDVKM. CDR3 size: 14 residues. The CDR3 nucleotides read TGTGTCAGCAGGGGGACTAGCGGACAAGAGACCCAGTACTTC. Translated: CVSRGTSGQETQYF.

This chain links TRBV29-1 with TRBJ2-3; 10 bases align to TRBD1. The CDR3 spans 15 residues. Germline V gene sequence: CDR1 SQVTM, CDR2 ANQGSEA. Trimming took 8 bases from V and 4 from J; bases not matched to a gene: 12. The DNA of the CDR3 is TGCAGCTTTAAACCCCGGGACAGGGGCGCAGATACGCAGTATTTT. Translated, it gives CSFKPRDRGADTQYF.

This clonotype appeared a few times. The chain is built from TRBV5-1 and TRBJ1-6; D gene uncertain. The CDR3 runs to 13 residues. Germline V gene sequence: CDR1 SGHRS, CDR2 YFSETQ. V gave up 4 bases and J gave up 4 bases, with 6 bases separating them. The CDR3 bases are TGCGCCAGCAGCGCCAATTATAATTCACCCCTCCACTTT. It specifies CASSANYNSPLHF. Combining the CDR3 with reference TRBV5-1 and TRBJ1-6 gives the whole variable domain KAGVTQTPRYLIKTRGQQVTLSCSPISGHRSVSWYQQTPGQGLQFLFEYFSETQRNKGNFPGRFSGRQFSNSRSEMNVSTLELGDSALYLCASSANYNSPLHFGNGTRLTVT.

J is TRBJ1-4 and V is TRBV2; perhaps TRBD1 as D (6 bases). Deletions cut 2 bases from V and 0 bases from J, with 13 bases between. The CDR3 is made up of 17 amino acids. Per the germline V gene, CDR1 is SNHLY and CDR2 is FYNNEI. As DNA, the CDR3 is TGTGCCAGCAGTGAAAGAGGGACACGAGCAACTAATGAAAAACTGTTTTTT. Protein sequence: CASSERGTRATNEKLFF.

This sequence joins TRBV2 and TRBJ1-5; no clear D gene. The CDR3 runs to 14 residues. Trimming cost V 6 bases and J 1 base, with 10 bases left between them. Germline V gene lookup returns CDR1 SNHLY and CDR2 FYNNEI. CDR3 residues: CASSTEISNQPQHF. The CDR3 coding sequence is TGTGCCAGCAGCACGGAAATCAGCAATCAGCCCCAGCATTTT. The full variable domain, completed using reference TRBV2 and TRBJ1-5, is EPEVTQTPSHQVTQMGQEVILRCVPISNHLYFYWYRQILGQKVEFLVSFYNNEISEKSEIFDDQFSVERPDGSNFTLKIRSTKLEDSAMYFCASSTEISNQPQHFGDGTRLSIL.

This clonotype was detected only once. This chain joins TRBV21-1 and TRBJ2-5; no DNA check was done on the table's D call, TRBD1. TRBV21-1 is designated a pseudogene. The CDR3 is 18 residues long. The CDR3 DNA sequence: TGTGCCAGCAGCAAACCTTTTCTTTCGAGGGGCGACAAAGAGACCCAGTACTTC. Encoded protein: CASSKPFLSRGDKETQYF.

This clonotype came up a few times. The chain recombines TRBV7-8 with TRBJ2-1, with D possibly being TRBD1 or TRBD2 (6 bases each). This CDR3 region has 17 residues. V lost 3 bases and J lost 6, with 21 bases in between. The germline V gene encodes CDR1 SGHVS and CDR2 FQNEAQ. CDR3 residues: CASSLDSGPYTRNEQFF. The CDR3, as DNA: TGTGCCAGCAGCTTGGACAGCGGGCCGTACACCCGCAATGAGCAGTTCTTC.

This rearrangement joins TRBV19 to TRBJ2-5; 7 bases agree with TRBD1. V lost 3 bases, J lost 3 bases, and 7 bases stayed unmatched. CDR1 is LNHDA and CDR2 is SQIVND in the germline V gene (reference sequence). The CDR3 has 15 residues. The CDR3 sequence: CASSIGDRAKETQYF. CDR3 nucleotide sequence: TGTGCCAGTAGTATCGGGGACAGAGCTAAAGAGACCCAGTACTTC.

In its sample, this clonotype was seen once. The chain couples TRBV30 to TRBJ2-3; TRBD2 matches 7 bases. With V trimmed by 8 bases and J by 5 bases, 10 bases remained unmatched. The CDR3 totals 13 residues. CDR1 GTSNPN and CDR2 SVGIG come from the germline V gene (reference sequence). CDR3 residues: CARTASGGDTQYF. The CDR3 coding sequence is TGTGCCCGCACGGCTAGCGGAGGAGATACGCAGTATTTT.

This clonotype appeared a few times. This CDR3 reads CASSAQGYSSYNEQFF. DNA of the CDR3: TGCGCCAGCAGCGCCCAGGGCTACAGCTCCTACAATGAGCAGTTCTTC. The chain joins TRBV5-1 to TRBJ2-1; maybe TRBD1 (5 bases). Trimming pared 4 bases from V and 0 bases from J, leaving 14 bases between. The CDR3 runs 16 residues. Germline V gene lookup returns CDR1 SGHRS and CDR2 YFSETQ. The complete variable domain, with remaining parts taken from reference TRBV5-1 and TRBJ2-1, reads KAGVTQTPRYLIKTRGQQVTLSCSPISGHRSVSWYQQTPGQGLQFLFEYFSETQRNKGNFPGRFSGRQFSNSRSEMNVSTLELGDSALYLCASSAQGYSSYNEQFFGPGTRLTVL.

This clonotype was detected a few times. V usage is TRBV10-3 and J usage is TRBJ2-5; 9 bases agree with TRBD2. The CDR3 runs 15 residues. Germline V CDR1 and CDR2: ENHRY, SYGVKD. V trimming: 3 bases; J trimming: 7 bases; junction bases outside the gene matches: 9. The CDR3 DNA sequence: TGTGCCATCAGTGATCCTAGCGGGGCCGGGGGGACCCAGTACTTC. As protein: CAISDPSGAGGTQYF.

This clonotype appeared a few times. The rearrangement uses TRBV2 and TRBJ2-3; D possibly corresponds to TRBD2 (6 bases). Trimming took off 6 bases at V and 6 bases at J, with 13 bases between the two ends. CDR3 length equals 13 residues. Germline-derived CDR1 and CDR2 are SNHLY and FYNNEI. CDR3 in DNA: TGTGCCAGCAGAGGCAGGGCGGGGGATACGCAGTATTTT. It yields the protein CASRGRAGDTQYF.

The table lists this clonotype with a count of one. The chain uses TRBV4-1 and TRBJ2-7, with 7 bases aligning to TRBD2. Trimming removed 0 bases from V and 3 bases from J; junction bases left unmatched: 8. The CDR3 runs 16 residues. Looked up from germline, CDR1 is MGHRA and CDR2 is YSYEKL. This chain's CDR3 is CASSQEAGTMNYEQYF. In nucleotides, the CDR3 is TGCGCCAGCAGCCAAGAAGCCGGGACTATGAACTACGAGCAGTACTTC.

The chain recombines TRBV5-1 with TRBJ2-5; 10 bases match TRBD1. The J call is uncertain, as TRBJ2-1 better fits the DNA end. CDR3 length equals 17 residues. The germline V gene encodes CDR1 SGHRS and CDR2 YFSETQ. The CDR3 sequence: CASSPPAGTGVINEQFF. CDR3 DNA: TGCGCCAGCAGCCCCCCGGCTGGGACAGGGGTAATCAATGAGCAGTTCTTC.

This chain uses TRBV9 with TRBJ2-5; D is unresolved. V was pared by 4 bases and J by 4 bases, with 17 bases between. CDR3 length: 15 amino acids. Germline assignment: CDR1 SGDLS and CDR2 YYNGEE. CDR3 in DNA: TGTGCCAGCAGCCCCGCGATCTTTCGAACAGAGACCCAGTACTTC. As protein: CASSPAIFRTETQYF. Together with reference TRBV9 and TRBJ2-5, the CDR3 gives the full variable domain: DSGVTQTPKHLITATGQRVTLRCSPRSGDLSVYWYQQSLDQGLQFLIQYYNGEERAKGNILERFSAQQFPDLHSELNLSSLELGDSALYFCASSPAIFRTETQYFGPGTRLLVL.

The chain links TRBV12-3 or TRBV12-4 to TRBJ2-6; D gene unclear. CDR3 length: 18 amino acids. V lost 5 bases and J 0 bases, leaving 17 bases between the germline ends. The CDR3 protein is CASSPLTSPSSGANVLTF. In DNA, the CDR3 is TGTGCCAGCAGTCCCTTGACTTCCCCCTCCTCTGGGGCCAACGTCCTGACTTTC.

This clonotype was seen more than once but under ten times. This chain connects TRBV5-6 to TRBJ2-1; D is perhaps TRBD1 (6 bases). The tail of the sequence fits TRBJ2-5 better, so the J call may be wrong. In germline, CDR1 is SGHDT, CDR2 YYEEEE. The CDR3 runs 16 residues. CDR3 sequence: CASSLEWDTWGQAQYF. The CDR3 DNA reads as TGTGCCAGCAGCTTGGAATGGGACACCTGGGGGCAGGCCCAGTACTTC.

The rearrangement joins TRBV29-1 to TRBJ2-5, with 8 bases matching TRBD2. From germline, CDR1 is SQVTM and CDR2 ANQGSEA. This CDR3 has 14 amino acids. The V gene end was trimmed by 7 bases and the J gene end by 1 base; junction bases not matched to a gene: 8. The DNA for the CDR3 is TGCAGCGCCAGGCCAGCGGGGGTCCAAGAGACCCAGTACTTC. It specifies CSARPAGVQETQYF.